This T cell receptor (beta chain) stems from a study of CD8+CD57+ T cells in acquired aplastic anemia. Overall study context: Sorted CD4+ and CD8+ cell DNA averaged roughly 3 ug. Study-level findings and limits: Statistical testing detected no significant gap in CD8+ Simpson's diversity between patients and controls. Researchers report that twenty-nine CD8+ CDR3 sequences appeared in both patients and controls.

On this clonotype itself: Its antigen is not identified.

Looked up from germline, CDR1 is SNHLY and CDR2 is FYNNEI. Trimming removed 3 bases from V and 3 bases from J; junction bases left unmatched: 8. The CDR3 runs 16 residues. CD8+CD57+ cell expansion, shown by flow cytometry, had occurred in the patients selected for sequencing. Genomic DNA constituted the template upon which TCR beta VDJ and CDR3 profiling was performed. TCRdb re-analysed the reads in MiXCR, keeping a single row per CDR3 protein. Of over 150,000 distinct CDR3 sequences in the sample, 70% to 80% were seen once. The sequencing input was sorted CD4+, CD8+, or CD8+CD57+ T cells (not recorded which) from PBMCs. The chain employs TRBV2 and TRBJ1-5; the match to TRBD1 covers 7 bases. The TCR originated in a human donor with aplastic anemia. Here the CDR3 reads CASSEGTTGNNQPQHF. As DNA, the CDR3 is TGTGCCAGCAGTGAGGGTACGACAGGGAACAATCAGCCCCAGCATTTT.